This TCR beta chain was recorded in a study of cytomegalovirus exposure and HLA in healthy donors. In the PCR, 60 Vbeta and 13 Jbeta primers were used. Per the original methods: Later work found about 80 million unique TCR beta chains, with 9 million to 13 million shared. Sequenced by immunoSEQ multiplex PCR; TCRdb stores in-frame clones only, minus some. The D gene and trimming were derived from the DNA, and the V and J assignments and clone size from that table. The table shows around 150,000 clones, with roughly two thirds occurring only once. Notes on the study in general: Common viral pathogens seemed to be connected with several of the most significant clusters, according to a later analysis. Earlier findings revealed that most TCR beta V segments proved productive either about 87% or about 30% of the time.

V lost 3 bases to trimming and J lost 8 bases, with 11 bases between them. The V gene's germline CDR1 is SGDLS and CDR2 YYNGEE. The CDR3 runs 12 residues. In this sample, this clone turned up once. Its cognate antigen is unknown. What was sequenced was PBMCs. This sequence was found in a woman in her twenties or thirties in good health and CMV-seronegative. The rearrangement uses TRBV9 and TRBJ1-2, with D possibly being TRBD1 (5 bases). CDR3 coding DNA: TGTGCCAGCAGCGGGCGGGGGGGAGGCTACACCTTC. This sequence encodes CASSGRGGGYTF.